The present TCR beta chain was sequenced within a study of low-dose radiotherapy and immunotherapy resistance in tumors. The overall study: It was 1 Gy per fraction every two weeks that Cohort 2 received, adding up to 13 Gy over 26 weeks.

Described time point: before trial treatment. With a constant-region primer and a V-primer adapter, TCRs were subjected to about 20 PCR cycles of amplification. TCRdb used MiXCR to reprocess the reads, holding one entry per CDR3 protein. The sample yields some 45,000 distinct CDR3 sequences, about an eighth seen once. At least ten counts were recorded for this clonotype. CDR1 is DFQATT and CDR2 is SNEGSKA in the germline V gene (reference sequence). The CDR3 totals 11 residues. Trimming stripped 2 bases from V and 10 bases from J, with 9 bases between. This chain links TRBV20-1 with TRBJ2-1, with no clear D. Sequencing was performed on PBMCs, taken before treatment. This receptor was taken from a female donor with ovarian cancer. CDR3 coding DNA: TGCAGTGCTAGAACCCCCCCCGAGCAGTTCTTC. Its translation: CSARTPPEQFF.